These 2 T cell receptor beta chains originate from one sample sequenced in a study of beta chain features in type 1 diabetes. TCRB transcripts that were expressed got sequenced, as all of the isolated RNA had been reverse transcribed. Some clones are missing from TCRdb's copy, which holds only in-frame ones; the method was immunoSEQ multiplex PCR. Of 200,000 to 300,000 clones in the sample, less than 15% were seen once. What was sequenced was naive CD4+ T cells from blood. Receptor source: a middle-aged woman in good health.

CDR3 sequence reads: CATSRDELAGFNEKLFF. The DNA for the CDR3 is TGTGCCACCAGCAGAGATGAGCTTGCTGGTTTCAATGAAAAACTGTTTTTT. The chain combines TRBV15 with TRBJ1-4; D gene uncertain. Germline CDR1 and CDR2: LNHNV and YYDKDF (reference sequence). The CDR3 has 17 residues. Trimming stripped 0 bases from V and 5 bases from J, with 16 bases between.

The chain uses TRBV5-4 and TRBJ2-5; D is possibly TRBD1 (5 bases). The CDR3 contains 14 residues. The germline CDR1 and CDR2 sequences are SGHNT and YYREEE (reference sequence). V shed 0 bases and J shed 4 bases, with 10 bases lying between them. CDR3 sequence reads: CASSLGLQGETQYF. CDR3 nucleotides: TGTGCCAGCAGCTTGGGACTCCAGGGAGAGACCCAGTACTTC.